Sequencing of this TCR beta chain was carried out in a study of T cell responses to AZD1222 COVID-19 vaccine. Study-level findings and limits: After two AZD1222 doses, spike-specific TCR breadth and depth rose versus day 0.

Concerning this clone itself: Its antigen is unknown.

The CDR3 loop spans 14 amino acids. V shed 6 bases and J 8 bases; nucleotides not matched to a gene: 10. Germline V gene data show CDR1 as LNHDA and CDR2 as SQIVND (reference sequence). Clones were sequenced by immunoSEQ multiplex PCR, and TCRdb holds only the in-frame ones, with some missing. Here the sample spans 70,000 to 95,000 clones, around 83% being singletons. The receptor comes from an adult who received the AZD1222 COVID-19 vaccine. The chain is built from TRBV19 and TRBJ2-1; 7 bases map to TRBD2. The starting material was peripheral blood, obtained 28 days after the second AZD1222 dose. CDR3 DNA: TGTGCCAGTAGGAGACTAGCCGAGGGTCATGAGCAGTTCTTC. Residues: CASRRLAEGHEQFF. Full variable domain (missing parts from reference TRBV19 and TRBJ2-1): DGGITQSPKYLFRKEGQNVTLSCEQNLNHDAMYWYRQDPGQGLRLIYYSQIVNDFQKGDIAEGYSVSREKKESFPLTVTSAQKNPTAFYLCASRRLAEGHEQFFGPGTRLTVL.